The clone carrying this T cell receptor beta chain was seen a handful of times. For TCRbeta, the library was prepared with unique molecular identifiers. TCRdb re-called the PCR reads with MiXCR, one entry per CDR3 protein. The sample records 380,000 or so distinct CDR3 sequences, less than 15% being singletons. The germline V gene encodes CDR1 SGHTA and CDR2 FQGNSA. CDR3 length: 17 residues. With 5 bases removed from V and 0 bases from J, the gap between germline ends came to 14 bases. These data are taken from a study of T-cell reconstitution after alpha-beta-depleted transplantation in children. The TCR originated in a human donor who donated a stem cell graft to a child with Fanconi anemia. This specimen was PBMCs, taken from the stem cell graft. The chain uses TRBV7-2 and TRBJ1-6; weak D call: TRBD1 (5 bases). CDR3 amino acids: CASSHGGDSSYNSPLHF. DNA of the CDR3: TGTGCCAGCAGCCACGGGGGTGATAGCTCCTATAATTCACCCCTCCACTTT. The full variable domain, its missing parts supplied by reference TRBV7-2 and TRBJ1-6, is GAGVSQSPSNKVTEKGKDVELRCDPISGHTALYWYRQSLGQGLEFLIYFQGNSAPDKSGLPSDRFSAERTGGSVSTLTIQRTQQEDSAVYLCASSHGGDSSYNSPLHFGNGTRLTVT.